The source of this T cell receptor beta chain is a study of T-cell memory formation after mild COVID-19 (dated by TCRdb to the early 2020s). Regarding the complete study: Most TCR sequence clusters were specific to one of the two donors. In two donors, T-cell clones that expanded and contracted after mild COVID-19 were followed by sequencing TCRalpha and TCRbeta repertoires longitudinally. Two young, previously healthy adult volunteers, one female and one male, were included in the cohort. The paper's findings and limits, for the study overall: Clones contracting from day 15 to 85 had balanced CD4/CD8 phenotypes, while a second wave expanding from day 15 to 37 was biased towards CD4+. The detection of some responding clones in pre-infection memory suggests that pre-existing cross-reactive memory T cells joined the SARS-CoV-2 response. Contracting CD4+ clones were found mainly in CM and EM memory subsets, while CD8+ clones were enriched in EMRA. Whether the second-wave clones peaking on day 37 were SARS-CoV-2 specific was not confirmed. Only a couple of mild cases were covered by the study, and larger cohorts that include severe cases with pre-infection samples were considered necessary.

Points on this clonotype: Which antigen it targets is not known. Within one base of it there is no much larger clone, and no base qualities were kept.

TCRdb names Illumina NovaSeq 6000 as the instrument used. TCRalpha and TCRbeta cDNA libraries were constructed by 5'RACE with constant-segment primers, with sample barcodes and unique molecular identifiers being introduced. Trizol reagent was used to extract RNA from every sample. Amplification of the libraries took two PCR steps, and the second step added a second sample barcode plus Illumina TruSeq adapters. Sequencing of libraries was performed on an Illumina NovaSeq with 2 x 150 bp paired-end reads. The authors processed their data as follows. Demultiplexing of reads and collapsing into UMI-guided consensus sequences were performed with migec v1.2.7. With mixcr v2.1.11, UMI consensuses were aligned to TRA and TRB V and J templates and assembled into clonotypes. A clonotype was counted as expanded or contracted only if both edgeR and NoisET called the change significant, with noise models trained on biological replicates. For edgeR calls, a false discovery rate-adjusted p below 0.01 and a log2 fold-change threshold of 1 were applied. PCA with hierarchical clustering of max-normalized trajectories of the 1000 most abundant clonotypes was used as exploratory dynamics analysis. Separately sequenced CD4+ and CD8+ repertoires were used to assign a CD4 or CD8 phenotype to each responding clone. TCRdb reanalyzed the raw reads on its own, using fastp at Q25 for trimming and MiXCR for clone calling, and kept in-frame beta chains. Rows merge per CDR3 protein into single entries with the most common DNA and genes. TCRdb's processing, not the study's, gives the V and J calls here. Present in this sample are about 140,000 distinct CDR3 sequences, more than 13% of which were seen just once. The ten largest clones take up more than 25% of the sample.

At the junction V is shortened by 5 bases and J by 4 bases; bases outside the gene matches: 13. From a lookup of the germline V gene, CDR1 and CDR2 are LGHNA and YSLEER. The CDR3 runs 18 amino acids, cysteine and phenylalanine included. Only the CDR3 part of the read is kept: 54 bases, read in frame from the first base. Ficoll-Paque density gradient centrifugation was the method used to isolate PBMCs. The sequenced sample was PBMCs or a T cell subset sorted from them (not recorded which). Recombination joined TRBV4-3 with TRBJ2-2; the central 10 bases match TRBD2. The TCR comes from an adult woman who had mild COVID-19 (a few samples of this study predate the infection). The sample titles of this study are shuffled in the database, so cell type and time point are left out; the donor was told from shared clones. The DNA reads TGCGCCAGCAGCGCAGGCTGGACAGGGACTAGCGTCACCGGGGAGCTGTTTTTT. Translated, it reads CASSAGWTGTSVTGELFF.